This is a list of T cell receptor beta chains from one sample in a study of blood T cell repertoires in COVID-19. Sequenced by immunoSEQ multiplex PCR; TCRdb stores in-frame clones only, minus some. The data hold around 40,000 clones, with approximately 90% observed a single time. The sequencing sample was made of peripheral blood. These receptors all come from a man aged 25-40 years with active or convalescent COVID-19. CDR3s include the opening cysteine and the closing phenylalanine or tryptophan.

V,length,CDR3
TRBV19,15,CASSIAGQSGNTIYF
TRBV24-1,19,CATSDLFPGTGGYGNEQFF
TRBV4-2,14,CASSQARVHNEQFF
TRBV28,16,CASSGWDRGVNSEAFF
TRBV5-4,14,CASRPDRGLGEQYF
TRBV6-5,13,CASGATVEEKLFF
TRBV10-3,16,CAISGTFAGSYNEQFF
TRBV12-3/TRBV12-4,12,CASSLNRYEQYF
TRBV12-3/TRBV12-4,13,CASSQGQVVEAFF
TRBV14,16,CASSQLGRGMAGELFF
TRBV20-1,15,CSASWSGRLNTEAFF
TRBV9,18,CASSPSSLAGGPADTQYF
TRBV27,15,CASSKRGLDTGELFF
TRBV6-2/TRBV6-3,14,CASSHRMTNYGYTF
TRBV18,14,CASSPTEKNTEAFF
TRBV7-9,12,CASSLAGDGYTF
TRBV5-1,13,CASSSGNTDTQYF
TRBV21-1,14,CASIPRGCNQPQHF
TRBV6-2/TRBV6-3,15,CASSSFRQGWREQFF
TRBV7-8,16,CASSPSLGVNTGELFF
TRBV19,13,CASHSGGNTEAFF
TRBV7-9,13,CASSNQKFYVVDF
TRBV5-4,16,CASSPGQGAGQETQYF
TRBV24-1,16,CATSEGGTSGSNEQFF
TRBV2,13,CASPGRGNNEQFF
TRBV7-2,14,CASSLGRGDYGYTF
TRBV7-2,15,CASSFRPSLGETQYF
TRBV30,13,CACRGQGNSPLHF
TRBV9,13,CASSAFSNTEAFF
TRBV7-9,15,CASSTTGKSSYEQYF
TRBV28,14,CASSSLNHRGGYTF
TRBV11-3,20,CASSSRERTGASSGANVLTF
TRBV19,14,CASSTQGENQPQHF
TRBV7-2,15,CASSPRTGGKNIQYF
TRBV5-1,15,CASRRTSGGTDTQYF
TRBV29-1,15,CSVETTGTSGGTQYF
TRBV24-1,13,CATSETGSTEAFF